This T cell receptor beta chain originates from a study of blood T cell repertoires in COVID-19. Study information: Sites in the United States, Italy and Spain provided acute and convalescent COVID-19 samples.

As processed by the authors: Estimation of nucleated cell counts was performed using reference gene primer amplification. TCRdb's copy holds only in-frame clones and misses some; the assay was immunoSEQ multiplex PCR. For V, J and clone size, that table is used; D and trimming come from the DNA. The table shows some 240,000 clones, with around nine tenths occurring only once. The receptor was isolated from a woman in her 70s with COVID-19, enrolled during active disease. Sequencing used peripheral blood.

CDR3 nucleotide sequence: TGTGCCAGTAGTAAGCGAGGATTCGGAAACACCATATATTTT. Its protein product is CASSKRGFGNTIYF. This chain links TRBV19 with TRBJ1-3, with unresolved D. The germline V and J ends were trimmed by 4 bases and 4 bases, with 11 bases remaining between them. The CDR3 is 14 residues long. In germline, CDR1 is LNHDA, CDR2 SQIVND (reference sequence).